The sequence of this TCR beta chain was determined in a study of beta chain features in type 1 diabetes. At the level of the study: Sorted cell examination encompassed about 110,000,000 cells across all samples.

Study-wide findings and caveats: Type 1 diabetes patients had moderately but significantly shorter TCRB CDR3s in all four CD4+ subsets. Among type 1 diabetes patients, VDJ junctions had fewer insertions and more deletions.

Germline V lookup: CDR1 GTSNPN, CDR2 SVGIG (reference sequence). Trimming removed 2 bases at V and 11 bases at J, with 19 bases between. This CDR3 has 14 residues. In regard to this clone: Its antigen is not known.

What was sequenced were expressed TCRB transcripts, since all of the isolated RNA had been reverse transcribed. Clones were read by immunoSEQ multiplex PCR, and TCRdb kept only the in-frame ones, dropping some. Here the sample spans hundreds of thousands of clones, approximately 30% being singletons. A single heparinised blood sample, averaging around 120 mL, was obtained per donor. V and J are TRBV30 and TRBJ1-5, with TRBD1 as a possible D gene (5 bases). Sequenced input: naive CD4+ T cells from blood. This receptor was taken from a man younger than 35 in good health. CDR3 sequence (DNA): TGTGCCTGGAGTAGGGGAGTGGGGGAGAGCACCCAGCATTTT. Translation: CAWSRGVGESTQHF. Filled out from reference TRBV30 and TRBJ1-5, the complete variable domain reads SQTIHQWPATLVQPVGSPLSLECTVEGTSNPNLYWYRQAAGRGLQLLFYSVGIGQISSEVPQNLSASRPQDRQFILSSKKLLLSDSGFYLCAWSRGVGESTQHFGDGTRLSIL.